A selection of T cell receptor beta chains follows, all from one sample in a study of blood T cell repertoires in COVID-19. This table comes from immunoSEQ multiplex PCR, and its TCRdb copy is limited to in-frame clones, with some not included. The sample carries 250,000 to 350,000 clones, about 91% recorded once. Specimen: PBMCs or T cells enriched from blood (not recorded which). These receptors came from a woman in her late teens or twenties who had recovered from COVID-19. Each CDR3 is given with its conserved first and last residue.

v_call cdr3_aa
TRBV6-1 CASSERPSAPTF
TRBV7-6 CASSPRQDSNTEAFF
TRBV9 CASSVGASNEQYF
TRBV3-1/TRBV3-2 CASSQGGGDEQFF
TRBV6-2/TRBV6-3 CASSRTPGQGARSETQYF
TRBV7-9 CASSFLRDRPLGQYF
TRBV6-2/TRBV6-3 CASSPPSHHQRGGNTEAFF
TRBV14 CASSQDRELAGATGELFF
TRBV9 CASSPTGTGIEAFF
TRBV28 CASSQQQGSDQPQHF
TRBV20-1 CSASGSAGRGGTDTQYF
TRBV12-5 CASGLQGTDTQYF
TRBV20-1 CSASMEETQYF
TRBV18 CASSLTGRTEAFF
TRBV30 CAWSRGGDTEAFF
TRBV10-3 CAISESGQGKETQYF
TRBV19 CASSRGENGYTF
TRBV28 CASSSGTGALELFF
TRBV5-1 CASRTGSSYEQYF
TRBV24-1 CATSDPRTGNTEAFF
TRBV28 CASNSGNYGYTF
TRBV18 CASSPGARVYEQYF
TRBV2 CASNADSSGANVLTF
TRBV7-3 CASSFQGAVNTEAFF
TRBV24-1 CATSERGLAGEETAQYF
TRBV11-3 CASTLGGPHYNEQFF
TRBV28 CASLSRNQPQHF
TRBV3-1/TRBV3-2 CASSHDGDYGYTF